The 5 T cell receptor beta chains listed next were all sequenced from one sample in a study of blood T cell repertoires in COVID-19. This table comes from immunoSEQ multiplex PCR, and its TCRdb copy is limited to in-frame clones, with some not included. The profile covers about 240,000 clones, with approximately 84% appearing a single time and 2.5% to 3.5% taken by the ten largest. The sequenced sample was PBMCs or T cells enriched from blood (not recorded which). These receptors were collected from a woman in her 40s with acute COVID-19.

The V gene is TRBV2, the J gene TRBJ2-5; 7 bases are a match to TRBD2. The CDR3 length is 15 residues. The V and J ends lost 3 bases and 3 bases, in that order; junction bases with no gene match: 7. Germline V lookup: CDR1 SNHLY, CDR2 FYNNEI. In DNA, the CDR3 is TGTGCCAGCAGTGAGTTGGGGGGGTCTGAAGAGACCCAGTACTTC. Encoded protein: CASSELGGSEETQYF.

This clone was counted only a few times. The chain uses TRBV13 and TRBJ2-5; 8 nucleotides match TRBD1. With V trimmed by 4 bases and J by 5 bases, 6 bases remained unmatched. In germline, CDR1 is PRHDT, CDR2 FYEKMQ (reference sequence). The CDR3 runs 14 residues. CDR3 sequence reads: CASSYPTGEETQYF. The CDR3 region has the DNA TGTGCCAGCAGCTACCCGACAGGGGAGGAGACCCAGTACTTC.

This clone occurred a few times. The rearrangement joins TRBV5-6 to TRBJ1-4, with 9 bases identical to TRBD1. Germline-derived CDR1 and CDR2 are SGHDT and YYEEEE. V lost 1 base, J lost 7 bases, and 5 bases stayed unmatched. The CDR3 is made up of 15 amino acids. The CDR3 sequence: CASSLPTGGSEKLFF. The DNA for the CDR3 is TGTGCCAGCAGCTTGCCGACAGGGGGAAGTGAAAAACTGTTTTTT.

This rearrangement joins TRBV5-1 to TRBJ1-4; D is uncertain. This CDR3 has 15 residues. Trimming cost V 5 bases and J 5 bases, with 16 bases left between them. CDR1 and CDR2 from the germline V gene are SGHRS and YFSETQ. This chain's CDR3 is CASRPRASGNEKLFF. For the CDR3, the DNA is TGCGCCAGCAGGCCCAGAGCTTCAGGAAATGAAAAACTGTTTTTT.

This sequence joins TRBV7-9 and TRBJ1-5; maybe TRBD1 (5 bases). V was clipped by 8 bases and J by 2 bases, with 10 bases between them. The V gene's germline CDR1 is SEHNR and CDR2 FQNEAQ (reference sequence). This CDR3 spans 13 amino acids. The CDR3 here is CASRGSGNQPQHF. DNA for the CDR3: TGTGCCAGCCGGGGGTCTGGCAATCAGCCCCAGCATTTT.